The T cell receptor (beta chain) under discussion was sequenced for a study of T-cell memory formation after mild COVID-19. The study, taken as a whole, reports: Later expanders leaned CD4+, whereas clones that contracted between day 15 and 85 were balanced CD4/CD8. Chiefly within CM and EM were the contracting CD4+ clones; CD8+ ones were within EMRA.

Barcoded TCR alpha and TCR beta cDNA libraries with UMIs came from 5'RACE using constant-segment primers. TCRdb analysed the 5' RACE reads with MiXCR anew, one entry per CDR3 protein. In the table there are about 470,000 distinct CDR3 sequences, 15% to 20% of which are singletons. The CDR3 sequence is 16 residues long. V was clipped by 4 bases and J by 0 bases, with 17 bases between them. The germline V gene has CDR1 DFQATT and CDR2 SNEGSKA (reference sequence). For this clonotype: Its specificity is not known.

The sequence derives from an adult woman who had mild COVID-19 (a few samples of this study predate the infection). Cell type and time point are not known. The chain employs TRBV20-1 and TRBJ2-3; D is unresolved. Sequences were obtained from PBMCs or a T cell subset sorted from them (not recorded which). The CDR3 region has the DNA TGCAGTGCTATTAGGCCGTTCTTCACTAGCACAGATACGCAGTATTTT. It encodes CSAIRPFFTSTDTQYF.